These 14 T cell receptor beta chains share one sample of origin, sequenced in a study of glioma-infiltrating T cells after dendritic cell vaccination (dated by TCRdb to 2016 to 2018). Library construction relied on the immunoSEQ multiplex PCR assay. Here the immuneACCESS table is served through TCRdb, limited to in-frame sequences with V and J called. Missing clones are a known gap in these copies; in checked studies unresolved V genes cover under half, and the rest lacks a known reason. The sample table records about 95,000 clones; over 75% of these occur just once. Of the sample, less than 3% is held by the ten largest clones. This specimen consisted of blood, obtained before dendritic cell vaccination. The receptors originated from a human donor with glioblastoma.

For the CDR3, the DNA is TGTGCCAGCAGCTTCTCTAGCGGCTTAGGCACCGGGGAGCTGTTTTTT. As protein: CASSFSSGLGTGELFF. The V gene is TRBV7-2, the J gene TRBJ2-2; 7 bases align to TRBD2. Germline loops: CDR1 SGHTA, CDR2 FQGNSA. The ends lost 3 bases at V and 4 bases at J; junction bases unmatched: 8. CDR3 length: 16 amino acids.

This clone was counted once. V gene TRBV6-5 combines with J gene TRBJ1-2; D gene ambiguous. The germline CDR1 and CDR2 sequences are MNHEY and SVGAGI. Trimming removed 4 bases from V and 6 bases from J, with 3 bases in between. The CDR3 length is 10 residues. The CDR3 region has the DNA TGTGCCAGCAGTTTTAATGGCTACACCTTC. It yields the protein CASSFNGYTF.

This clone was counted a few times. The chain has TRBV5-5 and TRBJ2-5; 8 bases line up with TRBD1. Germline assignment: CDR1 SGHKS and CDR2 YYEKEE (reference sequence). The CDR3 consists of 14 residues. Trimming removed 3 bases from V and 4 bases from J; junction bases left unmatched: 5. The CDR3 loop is CASSSPTGAETQYF. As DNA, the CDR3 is TGTGCCAGCAGCTCCCCGACAGGGGCAGAGACCCAGTACTTC.

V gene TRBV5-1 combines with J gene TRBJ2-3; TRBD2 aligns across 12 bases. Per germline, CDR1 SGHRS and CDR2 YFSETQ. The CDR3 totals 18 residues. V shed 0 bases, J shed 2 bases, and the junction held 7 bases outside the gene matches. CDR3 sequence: CASSLGLAGDSITDTQYF. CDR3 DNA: TGCGCCAGCAGCTTGGGACTAGCGGGAGACTCCATCACAGATACGCAGTATTTT.

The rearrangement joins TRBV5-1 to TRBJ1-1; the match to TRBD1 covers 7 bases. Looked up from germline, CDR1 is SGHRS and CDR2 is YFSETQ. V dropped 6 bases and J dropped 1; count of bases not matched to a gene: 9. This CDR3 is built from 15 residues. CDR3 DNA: TGCGCCAGCACTCCTCTCGGACAGGCGAACACTGAAGCTTTCTTT. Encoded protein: CASTPLGQANTEAFF.

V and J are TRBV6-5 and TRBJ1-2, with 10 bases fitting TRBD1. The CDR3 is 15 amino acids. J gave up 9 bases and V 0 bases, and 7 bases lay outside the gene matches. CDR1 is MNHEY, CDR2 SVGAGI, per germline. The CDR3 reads CASSYSATGGVSYTF. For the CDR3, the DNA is TGTGCCAGCAGTTACTCGGCGACAGGGGGCGTTAGCTACACCTTC.

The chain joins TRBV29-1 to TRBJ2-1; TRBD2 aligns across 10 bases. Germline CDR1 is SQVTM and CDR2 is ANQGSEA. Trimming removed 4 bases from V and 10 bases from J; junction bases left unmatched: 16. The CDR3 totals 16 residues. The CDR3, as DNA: TGCAGCGTTGGGGCCAAAGCGGGAGGGCCCTCTAGGGAGCAGTTCTTC. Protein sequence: CSVGAKAGGPSREQFF.

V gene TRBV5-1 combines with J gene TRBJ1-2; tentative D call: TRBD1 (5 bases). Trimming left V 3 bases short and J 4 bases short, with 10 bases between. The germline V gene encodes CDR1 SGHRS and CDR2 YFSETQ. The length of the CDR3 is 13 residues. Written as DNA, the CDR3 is TGCGCCAGCAGCTATACCGGGGGCTATGGCTACACCTTC. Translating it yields CASSYTGGYGYTF.

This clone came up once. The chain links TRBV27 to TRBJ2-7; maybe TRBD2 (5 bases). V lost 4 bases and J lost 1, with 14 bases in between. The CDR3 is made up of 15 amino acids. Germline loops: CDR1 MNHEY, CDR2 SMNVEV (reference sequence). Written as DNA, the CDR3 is TGTGCCAGCAGTTGGGGTAGCGTCCTTTCCTACGAGCAGTACTTC. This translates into CASSWGSVLSYEQYF.

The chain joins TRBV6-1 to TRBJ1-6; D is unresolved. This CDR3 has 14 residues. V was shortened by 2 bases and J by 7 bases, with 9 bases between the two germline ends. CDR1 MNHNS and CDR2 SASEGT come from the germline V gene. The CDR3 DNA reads TGTGCCAGCAGTGAAAATAACAGAAATTCACCCCTCCACTTT. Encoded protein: CASSENNRNSPLHF.

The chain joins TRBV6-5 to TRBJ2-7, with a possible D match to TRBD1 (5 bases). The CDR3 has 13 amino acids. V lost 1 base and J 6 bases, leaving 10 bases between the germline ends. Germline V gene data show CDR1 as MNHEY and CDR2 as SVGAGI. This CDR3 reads CASSYYQGTEQYF. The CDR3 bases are TGTGCCAGCAGTTACTATCAGGGTACCGAGCAGTACTTC.

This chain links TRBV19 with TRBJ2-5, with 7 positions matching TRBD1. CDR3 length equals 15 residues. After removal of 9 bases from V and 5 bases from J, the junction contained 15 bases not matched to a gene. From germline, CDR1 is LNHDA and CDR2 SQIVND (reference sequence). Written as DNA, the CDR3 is TGTGCCAGCTCCTCATACAGGCAGGGGGTGGAGACCCAGTACTTC. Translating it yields CASSSYRQGVETQYF.

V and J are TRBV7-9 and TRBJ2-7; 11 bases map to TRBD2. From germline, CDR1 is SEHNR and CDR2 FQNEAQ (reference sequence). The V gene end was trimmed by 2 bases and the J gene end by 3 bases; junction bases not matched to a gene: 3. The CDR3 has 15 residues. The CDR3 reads CASSLPTSGVYEQYF. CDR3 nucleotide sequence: TGTGCCAGCAGCTTACCGACTAGCGGGGTCTACGAGCAGTACTTC.

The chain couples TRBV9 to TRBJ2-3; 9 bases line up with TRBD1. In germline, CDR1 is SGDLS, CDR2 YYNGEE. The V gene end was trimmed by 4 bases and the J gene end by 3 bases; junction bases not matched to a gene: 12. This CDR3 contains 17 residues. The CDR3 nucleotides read TGTGCCAGCAGCCACCAACCACGGACAGGGGTAACAGATACGCAGTATTTT. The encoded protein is CASSHQPRTGVTDTQYF.